The present entry profiles one T cell receptor (beta chain) with its context. Its antigen is not known. The data derive from a study of shared clonotypes between healthy human individuals. Regarding the study as a whole: Approximately 4.9% of naive CD4 clonotypes were shared across several donors.

Over several immunoSEQ plates, each subset's genomic DNA was distributed in even portions. Sequenced by immunoSEQ multiplex PCR; TCRdb stores in-frame clones only, minus some. The data contain roughly 1,500,000 clones, approximately 98.5% of them singletons. In germline, CDR1 is SGHRS, CDR2 YFSETQ. The trim removed 4 bases at V and 3 bases at J, leaving 8 bases unmatched. The CDR3 runs 15 residues. V gene TRBV5-1 combines with J gene TRBJ2-7, with TRBD1 matching over 9 bases. The sequenced sample consisted of naive CD4+ T cells sorted from blood. Subset of the sample: CD45RA+ positively selected. The TCR comes from a young man in good health. Here the CDR3 reads CASSPGTGIVYEQYF. CDR3 DNA sequence: TGCGCCAGCAGCCCTGGGACAGGGATCGTCTACGAGCAGTACTTC. Full variable domain (remainder filled in from reference TRBV5-1 and TRBJ2-7): KAGVTQTPRYLIKTRGQQVTLSCSPISGHRSVSWYQQTPGQGLQFLFEYFSETQRNKGNFPGRFSGRQFSNSRSEMNVSTLELGDSALYLCASSPGTGIVYEQYFGPGTRLTVT.